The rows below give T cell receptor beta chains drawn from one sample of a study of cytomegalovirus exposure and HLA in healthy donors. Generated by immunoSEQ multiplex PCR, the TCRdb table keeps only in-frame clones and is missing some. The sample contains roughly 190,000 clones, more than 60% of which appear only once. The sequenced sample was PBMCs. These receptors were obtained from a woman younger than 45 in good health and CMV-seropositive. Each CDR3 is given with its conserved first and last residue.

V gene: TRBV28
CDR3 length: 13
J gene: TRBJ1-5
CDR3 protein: CASSLADRLAQHF

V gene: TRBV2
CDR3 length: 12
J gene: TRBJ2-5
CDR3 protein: CASSEARLTKYF

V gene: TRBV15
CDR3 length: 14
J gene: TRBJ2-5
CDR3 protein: CATSNDRSQETQYF

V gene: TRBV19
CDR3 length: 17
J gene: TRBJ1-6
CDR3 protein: CASSMEQGLSYNSPLHF

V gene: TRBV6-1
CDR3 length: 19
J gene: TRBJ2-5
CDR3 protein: CASSEAGGWSGREVETQYF

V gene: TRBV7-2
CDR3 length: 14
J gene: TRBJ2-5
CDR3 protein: CASSLDRLIGSQYF

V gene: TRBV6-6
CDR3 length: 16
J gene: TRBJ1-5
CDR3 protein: CASSRRQGEGNQPQHF

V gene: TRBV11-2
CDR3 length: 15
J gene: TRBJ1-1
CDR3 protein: CASSSHVGQGHEAFF

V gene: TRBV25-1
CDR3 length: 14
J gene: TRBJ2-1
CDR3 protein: CASSERGPTGREVF

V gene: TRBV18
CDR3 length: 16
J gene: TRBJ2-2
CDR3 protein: CASSPLRGVNTGELFF

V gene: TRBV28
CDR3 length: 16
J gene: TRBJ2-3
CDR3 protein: CASSSLAGGGGDTQYF

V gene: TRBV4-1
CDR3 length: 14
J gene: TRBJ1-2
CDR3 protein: CASSQAGSYYGYTF

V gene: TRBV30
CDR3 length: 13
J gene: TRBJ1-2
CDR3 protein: CAWSVGGRDGYTF

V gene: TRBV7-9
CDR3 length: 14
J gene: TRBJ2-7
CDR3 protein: CASSLPGHPYEQYF

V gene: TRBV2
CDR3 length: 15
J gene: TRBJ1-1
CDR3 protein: CASRTGILMNTEAFF

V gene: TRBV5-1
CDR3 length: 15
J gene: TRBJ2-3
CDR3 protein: CASSLERVYTDTQYF

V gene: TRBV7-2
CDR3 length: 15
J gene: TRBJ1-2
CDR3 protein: CASSLAGRGGYGYTF

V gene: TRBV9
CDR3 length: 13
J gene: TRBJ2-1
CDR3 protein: CASSVGYRNEQFF

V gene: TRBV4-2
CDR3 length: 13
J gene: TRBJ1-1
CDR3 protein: CASSQGERTEAFF

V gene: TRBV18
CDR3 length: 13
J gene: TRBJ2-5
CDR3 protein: CASSSGVQETQYF

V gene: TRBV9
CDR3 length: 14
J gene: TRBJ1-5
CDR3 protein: CASSVEGGNQPQHF

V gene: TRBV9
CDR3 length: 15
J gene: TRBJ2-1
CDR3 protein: CASSVERSSYNEQFF

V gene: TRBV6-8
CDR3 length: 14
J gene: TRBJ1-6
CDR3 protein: CASSSWHLNSPLHF

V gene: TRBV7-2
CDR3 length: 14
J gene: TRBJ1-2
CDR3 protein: CASPPGTALYGYTF